The present T cell receptor (beta chain) was sequenced within a study of blood T cell repertoires in COVID-19. Study-wide background: Spain, Italy and the United States supplied samples that represented acute and convalescent COVID-19.

Participants spanned ages 18 to 89 years and resided in 20 to 30 US areas. V shed 1 base and J 7 bases; nucleotides not matched to a gene: 4. Germline loops: CDR1 GTSNPN, CDR2 SVGIG (reference sequence). CDR3 length: 14 amino acids. In the authors' workflow: Estimation of nucleated cell counts was performed using reference gene primer amplification. Only in-frame clones appear in the TCRdb table, and some are missing; sequencing was by immunoSEQ multiplex PCR. V and J calls and clone size are those listed in that table; D and trimming were worked out from the DNA. The data hold 200,000 to 300,000 clones, with approximately 88% observed a single time.

The sequencing sample was made of PBMCs or T cells enriched from blood (not recorded which). The genes are TRBV30 and TRBJ1-6, with TRBD1 identical over 7 bases. The sequence came from a woman aged 40 to 50 with acute COVID-19. In nucleotides, the CDR3 is TGTGCCTGGAGTGCAAGGGGGCAGAATTCACCCCTCCACTTT. It codes for CAWSARGQNSPLHF.